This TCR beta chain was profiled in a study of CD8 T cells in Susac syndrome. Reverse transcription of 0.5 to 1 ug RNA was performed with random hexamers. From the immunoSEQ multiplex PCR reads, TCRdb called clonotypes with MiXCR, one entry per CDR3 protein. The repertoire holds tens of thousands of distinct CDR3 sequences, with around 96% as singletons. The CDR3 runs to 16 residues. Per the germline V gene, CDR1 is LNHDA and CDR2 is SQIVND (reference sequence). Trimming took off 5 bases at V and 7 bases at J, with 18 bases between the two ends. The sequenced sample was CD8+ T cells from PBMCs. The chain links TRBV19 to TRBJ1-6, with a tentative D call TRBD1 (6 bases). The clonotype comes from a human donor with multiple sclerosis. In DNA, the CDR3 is TGTGCCAGTAGTCCCGCAGTTCCCAGGGGAAATTCACCCCTCCACTTT. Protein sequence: CASSPAVPRGNSPLHF.